This T cell receptor (beta chain) was documented in a study of shared clonotypes between healthy human individuals. The CDR3 consists of 14 residues. CDR1 and CDR2 (germline): SSHAT, FNYEAQ (reference sequence). As regards this clone: One end of the junction varies from germline; a read error may be responsible.

Naive CD8 isolation took CD45RO-negative cells positively selected for CCR7 and excluded terminally differentiated effector memory CD45RA+ cells. Data came from immunoSEQ multiplex PCR; TCRdb stores just in-frame clones and leaves some out. In the table there are hundreds of thousands of clones, about 91% of which are singletons. The sequencing input was naive CD8+ T cells sorted from blood. This chain connects TRBV7-7 to TRBJ2-1; either TRBD1 or TRBD2 may fit D (6 bases each). The receptor's source is a man younger than 45 in good health. In DNA, the CDR3 is TGTGCTAGCAGCTTAGAAGGGGGGTACAATGAGCAGTTCTTC. It yields the protein CASSLEGGYNEQFF.